What follows describes a single T cell receptor (beta chain). Together with a sample-barcoded 5' primer, a J-beta primer mix was included in a second PCR lasting about 6 to 11 cycles. TCRdb reanalysed the 5' RACE reads using MiXCR and keeps one entry per CDR3 protein. The table lists approximately 1.5 million distinct CDR3 sequences, 40% to 45% of them singletons. This entry comes from a study of blood T cells in healthy people across ages. They isolated at least 7 million PBMCs from each sample. The V gene's germline CDR1 is SGHKS and CDR2 YYEKEE (reference sequence). CDR3 length: 15 amino acids. The V end was cut by 4 bases, the J end by 3 bases, with 16 bases between.

This chain connects TRBV5-5 to TRBJ1-2, with D maybe TRBD1 (6 bases). Sequencing used blood. This clonotype originated in a woman under 30 in good health. The DNA for the CDR3 is TGTGCCAGCAGCCTCGCGGACAGCTTCCACTATGGCTACACCTTC. Amino acid sequence: CASSLADSFHYGYTF. The full variable domain, in which reference TRBV5-5 and TRBJ1-2 provide the parts outside the CDR3, is DAGVTQSPTHLIKTRGQQVTLRCSPISGHKSVSWYQQVLGQGPQFIFQYYEKEERGRGNFPDRFSARQFPNYSSELNVNALLLGDSALYLCASSLADSFHYGYTFGSGTRLTVV.